These 24 T cell receptor beta chains came from one sample sequenced in a study of blood T cell repertoires in COVID-19. Clones were read by immunoSEQ multiplex PCR, and TCRdb kept only the in-frame ones, dropping some. The sample includes 150,000 to 200,000 clones, roughly nine tenths of them seen just once. Sequencing used peripheral blood. The receptors come from a man aged 18-30 years who had recovered from COVID-19.

The chain has TRBV5-4 and TRBJ2-7; possibly TRBD1 for D (6 bases). This CDR3 contains 17 residues. With 4 bases removed from V and 2 bases from J, the gap between germline ends came to 22 bases. Germline V gene lookup returns CDR1 SGHNT and CDR2 YYREEE (reference sequence). CDR3 in amino acids: CASSLAVLGAAPYEQYF. The CDR3 DNA sequence: TGTGCCAGCAGCCTGGCCGTCTTGGGGGCCGCTCCCTACGAGCAGTACTTC. The whole variable domain, filled in from reference TRBV5-4 and TRBJ2-7, reads ETGVTQSPTHLIKTRGQQVTLRCSSQSGHNTVSWYQQALGQGPQFIFQYYREEENGRGNFPPRFSGLQFPNYSSELNVNALELDDSALYLCASSLAVLGAAPYEQYFGPGTRLTVT.

DNA for the CDR3: TGTGCCAGCAGCTTAGAGCGGAAGGGCGGGGAGACCCAGTACTTC. Amino acid sequence: CASSLERKGGETQYF. V and J are TRBV11-2 and TRBJ2-5; a possible D gene is TRBD2 (5 bases). V was pared by 0 bases and J by 5 bases, with 13 bases between. CDR1 SGHAT and CDR2 FQNNGV come from the germline V gene. The CDR3 has 15 amino acids.

Only one count was recorded for this clone. The CDR3 DNA reads TGTGCCAGTAGTTCGTGGACAGGGACCCCCTATGGCTACACCTTC. Translating it yields CASSSWTGTPYGYTF. The chain has TRBV19 and TRBJ1-2; the match to TRBD1 covers 8 bases. CDR3 length equals 15 residues. Losses at the gene ends were 5 bases for V and 4 bases for J; bases not matched to a gene: 9. In germline, CDR1 is LNHDA, CDR2 SQIVND (reference sequence).

The chain links TRBV27 to TRBJ1-2; D is possibly TRBD1 (6 bases). CDR1 and CDR2 (germline): MNHEY, SMNVEV (reference sequence). The CDR3 contains 15 residues. The ends were cut back, 10 bases at V and 0 bases at J, with 18 bases in the middle. The CDR3 bases are TGTGCCACCTCAGCCGCAGGGGCTCCTAACTATGGCTACACCTTC. It is translated as CATSAAGAPNYGYTF.

This chain connects TRBV6-2 or TRBV6-3 to TRBJ1-5; no definite D call. The CDR3 covers 13 residues. Between the trimmed V and J ends, which lost 2 bases and 5 bases, there was a span of 7 bases. Germline assignment: CDR1 MNHEY and CDR2 SVGEGT. The CDR3 DNA reads TGTGCCAGCAGTTACGTGGCAGATCAGCCCCAGCATTTT. It is translated as CASSYVADQPQHF.

CDR3 amino acids: CASSFNSGANVLTF. DNA for the CDR3: TGTGCCAGCAGTTTCAACTCTGGGGCCAACGTCCTGACTTTC. J is TRBJ2-6 and V is TRBV28; D is ambiguous. V lost 3 bases to trimming and J lost 0 bases, with 3 bases between them. The length of the CDR3 is 14 residues. Looked up from germline, CDR1 is MDHEN and CDR2 is SYDVKM.

This chain links TRBV6-2 or TRBV6-3 with TRBJ2-7; TRBD2 aligns across 10 bases. V shed 0 bases, J shed 7 bases, and the junction held 6 bases outside the gene matches. The CDR3 is made up of 15 amino acids. CDR1 and CDR2 (germline): MNHEY, SVGEGT. The CDR3 nucleotides are TGTGCCAGCAGTTACTCCCCTAGCGGGAGACAGGAGCAGTACTTC. This gives the protein CASSYSPSGRQEQYF.

The rearrangement links TRBV19 to TRBJ2-1; 8 positions agree with TRBD2. Trimming at V came to 1 base and at J to 5 bases, leaving 4 bases not matched to a gene. The V gene's germline CDR1 is LNHDA and CDR2 SQIVND (reference sequence). The CDR3 is made up of 15 amino acids. CDR3 sequence (DNA): TGTGCCAGTAGTATAGTAACTAGCGGAAACAATGAGCAGTTCTTC. Translation: CASSIVTSGNNEQFF.

V is TRBV5-1 and J is TRBJ2-7; D possibly corresponds to TRBD2 (5 bases). The CDR3 is made up of 12 amino acids. CDR1 and CDR2 (germline): SGHRS, YFSETQ. Trimming left V 8 bases short and J 5 bases short, with 14 bases between. CDR3 coding DNA: TGCGCCAGTTCCGGACTCGGCGACGAGCAGTACTTC. Translated: CASSGLGDEQYF.

This chain links TRBV2 with TRBJ2-7, with TRBD2 matching over 11 bases. This CDR3 is 16 amino acids long. V was pared by 1 base and J by 6 bases, with 8 bases of the junction left unmatched. Germline lookup yields CDR1 SNHLY and CDR2 FYNNEI. The CDR3 here is CASSEGLAGSLSEQYF. The CDR3 DNA reads as TGTGCCAGCAGTGAAGGACTAGCGGGATCTTTGAGCGAGCAGTACTTC.

The chain couples TRBV10-3 to TRBJ1-1, with D perhaps matching TRBD1 (6 bases). Germline CDR1 and CDR2: ENHRY and SYGVKD. The CDR3 loop spans 13 amino acids. The V gene lost 7 bases and the J gene lost 1 base, with 10 bases spanning the gap. The CDR3 DNA is TGTGCCATCACCGGGACACCGAACACTGAAGCTTTCTTT. Protein sequence: CAITGTPNTEAFF.

The gene calls are TRBV5-1 and TRBJ1-1, with D possibly TRBD1 on 6 matching bases. V was pared by 2 bases and J by 0 bases, with 11 bases between. Germline V gene data show CDR1 as SGHRS and CDR2 as YFSETQ. The CDR3 length is 15 residues. In DNA, the CDR3 is TGCGCCAGCAGCTTTAACAGGGACATGAACACTGAAGCTTTCTTT. Translated: CASSFNRDMNTEAFF.

V and J are TRBV2 and TRBJ2-7, with 7 bases lining up with TRBD1. The CDR3 runs 12 residues. Germline trimming cut 6 bases from V and 1 base from J; bases unmatched to any gene: 0. Germline V CDR1 and CDR2: SNHLY, FYNNEI. Written as DNA, the CDR3 is TGTGCCAGCAGGGACAGGTCCTACGAGCAGTACTTC. Translated, it gives CASRDRSYEQYF.

In this sample, this clone turned up once. This chain links TRBV28 with TRBJ2-2; 10 nucleotides line up with TRBD1. Germline CDR1 is MDHEN and CDR2 is SYDVKM. Unmatched junction bases numbered 5, after V lost 5 bases and J lost 5 bases. The CDR3 has 15 residues. CDR3 in amino acids: CASSTPGQGTGELFF. The CDR3, as DNA: TGTGCCAGCAGTACACCGGGACAGGGGACCGGGGAGCTGTTTTTT.

The chain uses TRBV6-1 and TRBJ2-7, with a possible D match to TRBD1 (6 bases). Germline CDR1 and CDR2: MNHNS and SASEGT. With 0 bases removed from V and 4 bases from J, the gap between germline ends came to 13 bases. The CDR3 has 15 amino acids. The CDR3 reads CASSEATGQGYEQYF. The CDR3 DNA follows: TGTGCCAGCAGTGAAGCAACGGGACAAGGATACGAGCAGTACTTC.

The chain uses TRBV27 and TRBJ2-1, with 7 bases fitting TRBD1. The CDR3 contains 16 residues. Looked up from germline, CDR1 is MNHEY and CDR2 is SMNVEV (reference sequence). J gave up 8 bases and V 5 bases, and 15 bases lay outside the gene matches. CDR3 region: CASSLWGLTGNDEQFF. The DNA of the CDR3 is TGTGCCAGCAGTCTATGGGGTTTGACAGGGAACGATGAGCAGTTCTTC.

The genes are TRBV7-9 and TRBJ2-5; D possibly corresponds to TRBD2 (7 bases). CDR3 size: 14 residues. V was trimmed by 5 bases and J by 4 bases, leaving 14 bases between them. CDR1 is SEHNR, CDR2 FQNEAQ, per germline (reference sequence). The CDR3 is CASSEGGTGETQYF. DNA for the CDR3: TGTGCCAGCAGCGAGGGGGGGACCGGAGAGACCCAGTACTTC.

The rearrangement links TRBV28 to TRBJ1-5; TRBD1 might be the D (5 bases). Trimming cost V 7 bases and J 6 bases, with 13 bases left between them. Germline values: CDR1 MDHEN, CDR2 SYDVKM. The CDR3 consists of 13 residues. DNA for the CDR3: TGTGCCAGCACGATGGGGCTGGGTCAGCCCCAGCATTTT. Protein product: CASTMGLGQPQHF.

The chain combines TRBV5-1 with TRBJ1-5; D may be TRBD1 (6 bases). Germline V gene sequence: CDR1 SGHRS, CDR2 YFSETQ. V lost 0 bases and J lost 4, with 8 bases in between. The length of the CDR3 is 14 residues. The CDR3 region is CASSLGGLNQPQHF. The CDR3, as DNA: TGCGCCAGCAGCTTGGGGGGGCTAAATCAGCCCCAGCATTTT.

The CDR3 region is CASSLTKGSIQYF. The CDR3, as DNA: TGTGCCAGCAGCTTAACAAAGGGGTCCATTCAGTACTTC. V and J are TRBV7-3 and TRBJ2-4; D is possibly TRBD1 (5 bases). The germline V and J ends were trimmed by 0 bases and 9 bases, with 9 bases remaining between them. This CDR3 contains 13 residues. Germline values: CDR1 SGHTA, CDR2 FQGTGA. Full variable domain (outside the CDR3, taken from reference TRBV7-3 and TRBJ2-4): GAGVSQTPSNKVTEKGKYVELRCDPISGHTALYWYRQSLGQGPEFLIYFQGTGAADDSGLPNDRFFAVRPEGSVSTLKIQRTERGDSAVYLCASSLTKGSIQYFGAGTRLSVL.

This chain connects TRBV3-1 (or the pseudogene TRBV3-2) to TRBJ2-7; TRBD2 matches at 8 bases. The CDR3 length is 17 residues. Germline assignment: CDR1 LGHDT and CDR2 YNNKEL (reference sequence). The trim removed 0 bases at V and 6 bases at J, leaving 13 bases unmatched. The CDR3 loop reads CASSQDYEAGGLREQYF. The CDR3 DNA reads as TGTGCCAGCAGCCAAGATTACGAGGCGGGAGGTCTGCGCGAGCAGTACTTC.

This clone was recorded only once. The chain recombines TRBV19 with TRBJ2-1, with 10 positions matching TRBD2. The CDR3 runs to 19 residues. The germline V gene encodes CDR1 LNHDA and CDR2 SQIVND (reference sequence). V was clipped by 3 bases and J by 5 bases; unmatched bases: 16. CDR3 region: CASSMRVSWASGSDNEQFF. CDR3 sequence (DNA): TGTGCCAGTAGTATGCGAGTGTCTTGGGCTAGCGGGAGCGACAATGAGCAGTTCTTC.

The chain joins TRBV27 to TRBJ1-2; D gene ambiguous. V shed 6 bases and J shed 0 bases, with 23 bases lying between them. Looked up from germline, CDR1 is MNHEY and CDR2 is SMNVEV (reference sequence). CDR3 length equals 18 residues. CDR3 region: CASRQLGPTEFSNYGYTF. The CDR3 DNA is TGTGCCAGCAGGCAATTGGGCCCGACCGAATTTTCTAACTATGGCTACACCTTC.

V and J are TRBV10-3 and TRBJ1-1; maybe TRBD1 (5 bases). V was shortened by 2 bases and J by 0 bases, with 7 bases between the two germline ends. The CDR3 loop spans 14 amino acids. The germline gives CDR1 ENHRY, CDR2 SYGVKD. CDR3 amino acids: CAISEAGLNTEAFF. CDR3 sequence (DNA): TGTGCCATCAGTGAGGCAGGGTTGAACACTGAAGCTTTCTTT.